These T cell receptor beta chains were read from a single sample in a study of cytomegalovirus exposure and HLA in healthy donors. Some clones are missing from TCRdb's copy, which holds only in-frame ones; the method was immunoSEQ multiplex PCR. This sample yields about 64,000 clones, of which about 84% are seen a single time; about 8% belongs to the top ten. Sequenced sample: PBMCs. All receptors derive from a man aged 18 to 30 in good health and CMV-seropositive. Both conserved end residues are part of each CDR3. A D gene is named only where the DNA matches it firmly. The size entry is marked missing in some rows and otherwise reads once, few, many or a size class.

TRBV15	.	.	TRBJ1-2	TGTGCCACCAGCAGAGATCGGGTTGGCTACACCTTC	CATSRDRVGYTF
TRBV9	.	.	TRBJ2-7	TGTGCCAGCAGCGTAGCTCCGGGCGGGGACGAGCAGTACTTC	CASSVAPGGDEQYF
TRBV2	.	.	TRBJ1-5	TGTGCCAGCAGTTATACAGGGCTGCCCCAGCATTTT	CASSYTGLPQHF
TRBV30	.	.	TRBJ1-1	TGTGCCTGGAGTGGCTTCGGGACTGAAGCTTTCTTT	CAWSGFGTEAFF
TRBV6-1	TRBD1	few	TRBJ1-1	TGTGCCAGCAGCCACCGACAGGGGACGATGACTGAAGCTTTCTTT	CASSHRQGTMTEAFF
TRBV6-5	.	.	TRBJ2-2	TGTGCCAGCAGTGCTATCACGGGGGAGCTGTTTTTT	CASSAITGELFF
TRBV4-2	.	.	TRBJ1-2	TGTGCCAGCAGCCAAGTAGTAAGTCGGGGGTCTGGCTATGGCTACACCTTC	CASSQVVSRGSGYGYTF
TRBV5-6	.	.	TRBJ2-5	TGTGCCAGCAGCCCGAGGGGGGAGGGGGAGACCCAGTACTTC	CASSPRGEGETQYF
TRBV30	.	.	TRBJ1-4	TGTGCCTCCAGTGCAGGGAATGAAAAACTGTTTTTT	CASSAGNEKLFF
TRBV28	.	.	TRBJ1-1	TGTGCCAGCCTGCACCGGGGTGATATGAACACTGAAGCTTTCTTT	CASLHRGDMNTEAFF
TRBV6-6	.	.	TRBJ1-6	TGTGCCAGCAGTTACTCCGGGGTATCACCCCTCCACTTT	CASSYSGVSPLHF
TRBV6-1	.	few	TRBJ1-2	TGTGCCAGCAGTGACCGGGACATAAACTATGGCTACACCTTC	CASSDRDINYGYTF
TRBV4-1	TRBD1	.	TRBJ1-5	TGCGCCAGCAGCCAAGATACAGGGGACGGTCAGCCCCAGCATTTT	CASSQDTGDGQPQHF
TRBV5-6	TRBD1	.	TRBJ2-7	TGTGCCAGCAGCAGCGGAACAGGGGGCGAGCAGTACTTC	CASSSGTGGEQYF
TRBV5-1	.	.	TRBJ2-7	TGCGCCAGCAGCAACCCCCAGGGTGCCTACGAGCAGTACTTC	CASSNPQGAYEQYF
TRBV30	.	.	TRBJ1-3	TGTGCCTGGACCTATCAAGCCTCTGGAAACACCATATATTTT	CAWTYQASGNTIYF
TRBV30	TRBD2	.	TRBJ2-2	TGTGCCTGGAGGCGGACTAGCGAAAGCGGGGAGCTGTTTTTT	CAWRRTSESGELFF
TRBV30	.	.	TRBJ1-1	TGTGCCTGGAGTCGAAACAGGGAGAGACCTTTCTTT	CAWSRNRERPFF
TRBV27	.	.	TRBJ1-2	TGTGCCAGCAGCGAAAGGGGGAACTATGGCTACACCTTC	CASSERGNYGYTF
TRBV30	.	.	TRBJ1-4	TGTGCCTGGATCGGGAAAACTAATGAAAAACTGTTTTTT	CAWIGKTNEKLFF